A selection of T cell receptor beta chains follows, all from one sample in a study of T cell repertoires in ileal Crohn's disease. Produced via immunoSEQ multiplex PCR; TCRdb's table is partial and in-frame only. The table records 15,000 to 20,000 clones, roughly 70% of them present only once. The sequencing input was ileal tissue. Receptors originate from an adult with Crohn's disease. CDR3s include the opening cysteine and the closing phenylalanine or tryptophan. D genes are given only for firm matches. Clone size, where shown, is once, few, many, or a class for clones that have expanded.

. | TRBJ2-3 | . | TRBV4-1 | CASSQDPTGTSTDTQYF | TGCGCCAGCAGCCAAGACCCAACCGGGACTAGCACAGATACGCAGTATTTT
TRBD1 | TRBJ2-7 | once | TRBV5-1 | CASSLVGGVDEQYF | TGCGCCAGCAGCTTGGTAGGGGGCGTCGACGAGCAGTACTTC
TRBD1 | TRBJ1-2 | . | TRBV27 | CASIPGQGGYTF | TGTGCCAGCATCCCGGGACAGGGAGGCTACACCTTC
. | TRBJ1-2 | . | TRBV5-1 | CASSLTGIYGYTF | TGCGCCAGCAGCTTGACAGGGATCTATGGCTACACCTTC
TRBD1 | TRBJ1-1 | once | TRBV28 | CASSPPGQGTLAFF | TGTGCCAGCAGCCCACCTGGACAGGGTACTCTAGCTTTCTTT
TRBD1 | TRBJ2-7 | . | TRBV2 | CASADRISYEQYF | TGTGCCAGCGCGGACAGGATCTCCTACGAGCAGTACTTC
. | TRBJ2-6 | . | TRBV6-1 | CASNNRYSGANVLTF | TGTGCCAGCAATAACAGGTACTCTGGGGCCAACGTCCTGACTTTC
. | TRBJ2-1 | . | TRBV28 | CASSLVQGNEQFF | TGTGCCAGCAGTTTAGTACAGGGCAATGAGCAGTTCTTC
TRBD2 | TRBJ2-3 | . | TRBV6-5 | CATAEGLAENTQYF | TGTGCCACCGCCGAAGGGCTAGCGGAGAATACGCAGTATTTT
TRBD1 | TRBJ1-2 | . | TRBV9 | CASSVAGGTGYGYTF | TGTGCCAGCAGCGTAGCAGGGGGCACAGGCTATGGCTACACCTTC
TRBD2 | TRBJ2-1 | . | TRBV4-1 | CASSQDGRGDGQFF | TGCGCCAGCAGCCAAGATGGGCGGGGGGACGGGCAGTTCTTC
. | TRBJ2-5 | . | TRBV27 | CASGLVGLGETQYF | TGTGCCAGCGGTCTTGTGGGGCTGGGGGAGACCCAGTACTTC
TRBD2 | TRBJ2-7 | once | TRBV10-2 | CASRPGLAGPYEQYF | TGCGCCAGCAGACCCGGACTAGCGGGTCCCTACGAGCAGTACTTC
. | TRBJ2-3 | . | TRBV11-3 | CATEARGTDTQYF | TGTGCCACGGAGGCTAGGGGGACAGATACGCAGTATTTT
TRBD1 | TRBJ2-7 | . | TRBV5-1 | CASSLAPGTGDYEQYF | TGCGCCAGCAGCTTGGCCCCCGGGACAGGGGACTACGAGCAGTACTTC
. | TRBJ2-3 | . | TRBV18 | CASSPRQGTTDTQYF | TGTGCCAGCTCACCGCGGCAGGGTACCACAGATACGCAGTATTTT
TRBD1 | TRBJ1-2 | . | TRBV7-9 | CASRKDRDRVHGYTF | TGTGCCAGCAGGAAAGACCGGGACAGGGTTCATGGCTACACCTTC
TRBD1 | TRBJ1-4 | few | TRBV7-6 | CASSLEGPGGEKLFF | TGTGCCAGCAGCTTAGAAGGACCAGGGGGCGAGAAACTGTTTTTT
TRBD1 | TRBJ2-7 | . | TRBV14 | CASSQGQGAYEQYF | TGTGCCAGCAGCCAAGGACAGGGAGCCTACGAGCAGTACTTC
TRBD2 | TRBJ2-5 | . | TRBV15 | CATSRGTSGQETQYF | TGTGCCACCAGCAGGGGGACTAGCGGACAAGAGACCCAGTACTTC
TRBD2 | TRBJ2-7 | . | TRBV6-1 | CASQGLANSYEQYF | TGTGCCAGCCAGGGACTAGCTAACTCCTACGAGCAGTACTTC
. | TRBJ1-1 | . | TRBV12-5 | CASGLEGGTEAFF | TGTGCTAGTGGTTTGGAAGGGGGCACTGAAGCTTTCTTT
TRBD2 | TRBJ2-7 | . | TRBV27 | CASSFSGGGASYEQYF | TGTGCCAGCAGTTTCAGTGGCGGGGGGGCCTCCTACGAGCAGTACTTC
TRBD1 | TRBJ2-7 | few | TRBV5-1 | CASSVGQGEVQYF | TGCGCCAGCAGCGTTGGACAGGGGGAGGTGCAGTACTTC
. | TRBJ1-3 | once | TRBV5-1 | CASSLVGASGNTIYF | TGCGCCAGCAGCTTGGTTGGGGCCTCTGGAAACACCATATATTTT
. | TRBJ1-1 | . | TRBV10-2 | CASMGGALSNTEAFF | TGCGCCAGCATGGGAGGCGCCCTTTCGAACACTGAAGCTTTCTTT
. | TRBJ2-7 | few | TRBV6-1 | CASSEYQGSAYEQYF | TGTGCCAGCAGTGAATACCAGGGGAGTGCCTACGAGCAGTACTTC
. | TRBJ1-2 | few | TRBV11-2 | CASSYSRDSTYYGYTF | TGTGCCAGCAGCTACTCGCGGGACTCAACCTACTATGGCTACACCTTC
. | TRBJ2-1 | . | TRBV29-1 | CSVEQGGSYNEQFF | TGCAGCGTTGAACAGGGAGGATCTTACAATGAGCAGTTCTTC
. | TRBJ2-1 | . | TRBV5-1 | CASSSETYNEQFF | TGCGCCAGCAGCTCCGAGACCTACAATGAGCAGTTCTTC
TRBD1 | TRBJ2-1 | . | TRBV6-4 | CASSDSIETGINEQFF | TGTGCCAGCAGTGACTCAATTGAGACAGGGATCAATGAGCAGTTCTTC
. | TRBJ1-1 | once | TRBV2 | CASSAGVPPGTEAFF | TGTGCCAGCAGTGCGGGAGTACCCCCGGGCACTGAAGCTTTCTTT
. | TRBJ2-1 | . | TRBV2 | CASRNEQFF | TGTGCCTCTCGTAATGAGCAGTTCTTC
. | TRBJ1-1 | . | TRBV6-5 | CASSYSPQTEAFF | TGTGCCAGCAGTTACTCCCCCCAGACTGAAGCTTTCTTT
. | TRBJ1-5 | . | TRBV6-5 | CATTTGNQPQHF | TGTGCCACTACGACTGGCAATCAGCCCCAGCATTTT
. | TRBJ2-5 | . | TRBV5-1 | CASSLIAGQIPSRTQYF | TGCGCCAGCAGCTTGATCGCGGGACAGATTCCCTCGAGGACCCAGTACTTC
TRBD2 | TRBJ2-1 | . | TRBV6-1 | CASRSGSGVYNEQFF | TGTGCCAGCAGGAGCGGGAGTGGGGTTTACAATGAGCAGTTCTTC
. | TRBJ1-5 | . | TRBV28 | CASEGTPRSNQPQHF | TGTGCCAGCGAAGGGACACCTCGGAGCAATCAGCCCCAGCATTTT
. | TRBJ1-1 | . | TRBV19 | CASSTPGSQNTEAFF | TGTGCCAGTAGTACCCCCGGGAGTCAGAACACTGAAGCTTTCTTT
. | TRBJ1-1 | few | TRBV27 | CASSPQAGLPTEAFF | TGTGCCAGCAGTCCCCAGGCAGGGCTGCCCACTGAAGCTTTCTTT
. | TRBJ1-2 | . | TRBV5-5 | CASNREASNYGYTF | TGTGCCAGCAACCGGGAGGCGTCTAACTATGGCTACACCTTC
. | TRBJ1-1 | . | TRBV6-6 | CASTGGNTEAFF | TGTGCCAGCACCGGGGGGAACACTGAAGCTTTCTTT
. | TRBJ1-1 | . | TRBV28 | CASSKGVKQAFF | TGTGCCAGCAGTAAAGGGGTCAAACAGGCTTTCTTT
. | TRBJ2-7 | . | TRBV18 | CASSPQWRAGAYEQYF | TGTGCCAGCTCACCACAGTGGAGGGCAGGAGCCTACGAGCAGTACTTC
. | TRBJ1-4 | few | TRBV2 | CASSQAGRGEKLFF | TGTGCCAGCTCACAGGCAGGCAGGGGTGAAAAACTGTTTTTT
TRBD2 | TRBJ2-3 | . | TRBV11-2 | CASSPVGGGDTDTQYF | TGTGCCAGCAGCCCCGTGGGCGGGGGTGACACAGATACGCAGTATTTT